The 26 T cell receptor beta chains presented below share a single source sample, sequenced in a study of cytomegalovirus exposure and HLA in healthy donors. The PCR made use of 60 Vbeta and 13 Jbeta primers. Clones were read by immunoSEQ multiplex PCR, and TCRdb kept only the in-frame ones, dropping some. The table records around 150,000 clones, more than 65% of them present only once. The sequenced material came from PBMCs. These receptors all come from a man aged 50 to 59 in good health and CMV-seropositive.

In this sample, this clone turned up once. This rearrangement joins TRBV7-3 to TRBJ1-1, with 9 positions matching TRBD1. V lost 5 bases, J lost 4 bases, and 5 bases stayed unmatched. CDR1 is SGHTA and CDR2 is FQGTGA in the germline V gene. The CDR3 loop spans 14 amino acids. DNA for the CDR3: TGTGCCAGCAGCGTACAGGGGGCGGGCACTGAAGCTTTCTTT. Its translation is CASSVQGAGTEAFF.

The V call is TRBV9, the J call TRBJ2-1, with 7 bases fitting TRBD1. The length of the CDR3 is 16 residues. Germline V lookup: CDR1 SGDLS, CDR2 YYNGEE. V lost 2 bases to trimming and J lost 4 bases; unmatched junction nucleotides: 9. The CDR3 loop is CASSVSDRPTYNEQFF. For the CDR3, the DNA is TGTGCCAGCAGCGTCTCGGACAGGCCTACTTACAATGAGCAGTTCTTC. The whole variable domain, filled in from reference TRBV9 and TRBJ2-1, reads DSGVTQTPKHLITATGQRVTLRCSPRSGDLSVYWYQQSLDQGLQFLIQYYNGEERAKGNILERFSAQQFPDLHSELNLSSLELGDSALYFCASSVSDRPTYNEQFFGPGTRLTVL.

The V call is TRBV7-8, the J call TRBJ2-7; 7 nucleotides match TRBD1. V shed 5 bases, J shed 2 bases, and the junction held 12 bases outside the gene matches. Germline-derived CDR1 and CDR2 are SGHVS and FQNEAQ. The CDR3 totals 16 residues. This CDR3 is CASSPPRRQGPYEQYF. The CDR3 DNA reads TGTGCCAGCAGCCCACCACGGAGACAGGGCCCCTACGAGCAGTACTTC.

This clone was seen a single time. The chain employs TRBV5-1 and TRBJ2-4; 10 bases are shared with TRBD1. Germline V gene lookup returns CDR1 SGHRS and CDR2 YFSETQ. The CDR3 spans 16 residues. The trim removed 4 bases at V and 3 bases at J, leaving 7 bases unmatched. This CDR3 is CASSPGTGALKNIQYF. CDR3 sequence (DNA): TGCGCCAGCAGCCCCGGGACAGGGGCCCTCAAAAACATTCAGTACTTC. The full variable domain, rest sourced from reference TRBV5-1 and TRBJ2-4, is KAGVTQTPRYLIKTRGQQVTLSCSPISGHRSVSWYQQTPGQGLQFLFEYFSETQRNKGNFPGRFSGRQFSNSRSEMNVSTLELGDSALYLCASSPGTGALKNIQYFGAGTRLSVL.

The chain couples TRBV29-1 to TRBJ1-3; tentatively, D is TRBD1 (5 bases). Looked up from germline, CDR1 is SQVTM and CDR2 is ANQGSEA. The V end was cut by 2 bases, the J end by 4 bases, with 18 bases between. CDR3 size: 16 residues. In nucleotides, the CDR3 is TGCAGCGTTGAACCCTTGGGCGGGGGGACGGGAAACACCATATATTTT. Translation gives CSVEPLGGGTGNTIYF.

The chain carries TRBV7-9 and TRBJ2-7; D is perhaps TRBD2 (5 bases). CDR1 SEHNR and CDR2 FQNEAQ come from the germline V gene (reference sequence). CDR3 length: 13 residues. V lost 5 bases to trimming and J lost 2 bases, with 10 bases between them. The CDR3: CASSRESTYEQYF. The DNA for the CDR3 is TGTGCCAGCAGCCGGGAATCGACCTACGAGCAGTACTTC.

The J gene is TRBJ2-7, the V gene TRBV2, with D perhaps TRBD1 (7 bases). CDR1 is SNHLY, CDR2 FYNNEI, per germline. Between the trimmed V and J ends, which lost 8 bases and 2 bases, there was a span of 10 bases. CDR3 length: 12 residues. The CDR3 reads CASQGGPYEQYF. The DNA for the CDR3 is TGTGCCAGCCAGGGGGGACCCTACGAGCAGTACTTC.

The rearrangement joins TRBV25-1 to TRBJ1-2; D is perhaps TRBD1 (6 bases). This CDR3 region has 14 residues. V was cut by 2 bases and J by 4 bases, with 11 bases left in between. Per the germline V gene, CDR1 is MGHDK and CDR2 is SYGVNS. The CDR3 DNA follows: TGTGCCAGCAGTGAAGTGGGGACAAGCTATGGCTACACCTTC. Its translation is CASSEVGTSYGYTF.

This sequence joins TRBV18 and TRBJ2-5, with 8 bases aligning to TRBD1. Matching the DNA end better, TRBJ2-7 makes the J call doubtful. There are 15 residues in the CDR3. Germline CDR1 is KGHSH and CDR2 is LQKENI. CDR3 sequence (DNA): TGTGCCAGCTCACCCCTCCGGGACAGGTCCTACGAGCAGTACTTC. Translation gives CASSPLRDRSYEQYF.

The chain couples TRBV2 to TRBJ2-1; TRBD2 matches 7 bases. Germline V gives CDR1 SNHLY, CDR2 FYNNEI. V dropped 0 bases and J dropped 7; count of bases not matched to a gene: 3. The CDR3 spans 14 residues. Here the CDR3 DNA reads TGTGCCAGCAGTGAAGCCCTACTAGCGAATGAGCAGTTCTTC. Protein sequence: CASSEALLANEQFF.

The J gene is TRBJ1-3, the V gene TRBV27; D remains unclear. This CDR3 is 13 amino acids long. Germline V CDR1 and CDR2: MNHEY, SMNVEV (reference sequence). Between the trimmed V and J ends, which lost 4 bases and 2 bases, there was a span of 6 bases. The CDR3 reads CASSSRAGNTIYF. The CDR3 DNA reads TGTGCCAGCAGTTCGAGGGCTGGAAACACCATATATTTT.

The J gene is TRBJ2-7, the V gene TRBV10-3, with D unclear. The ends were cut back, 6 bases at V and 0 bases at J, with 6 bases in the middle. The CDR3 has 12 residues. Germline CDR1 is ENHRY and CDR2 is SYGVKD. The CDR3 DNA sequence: TGTGCCATCAGCGGTTTCTCCTACGAGCAGTACTTC. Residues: CAISGFSYEQYF.

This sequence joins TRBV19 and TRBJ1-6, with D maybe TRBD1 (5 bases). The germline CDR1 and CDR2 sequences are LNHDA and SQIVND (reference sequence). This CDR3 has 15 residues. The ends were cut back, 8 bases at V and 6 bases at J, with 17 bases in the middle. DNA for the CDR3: TGTGCCAGTCGGGCCCGGGACGGGAGTAATTCACCCCTCCACTTT. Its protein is CASRARDGSNSPLHF.

The CDR3 reads CASSSSKGGAAKNIQYF. The CDR3 DNA follows: TGTGCCAGCAGTAGTAGTAAGGGAGGTGCGGCCAAAAACATTCAGTACTTC. The rearrangement links TRBV7-2 to TRBJ2-4; possible D gene TRBD2, 6 bases. This CDR3 is 17 amino acids long. Deletions cut 6 bases from V and 1 base from J, with 19 bases between. Germline CDR1 reads SGHTA; CDR2 reads FQGNSA.

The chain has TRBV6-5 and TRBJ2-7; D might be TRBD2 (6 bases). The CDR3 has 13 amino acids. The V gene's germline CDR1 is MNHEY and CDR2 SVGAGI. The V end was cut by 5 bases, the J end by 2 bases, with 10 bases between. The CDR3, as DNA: TGTGCCAGCAGTGAGCGGGCGCCCTACGAGCAGTACTTC. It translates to CASSERAPYEQYF.

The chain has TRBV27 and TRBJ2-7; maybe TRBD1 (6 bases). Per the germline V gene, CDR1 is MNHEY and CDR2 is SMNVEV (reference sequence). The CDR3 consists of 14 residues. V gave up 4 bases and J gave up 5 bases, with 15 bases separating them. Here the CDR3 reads CASSYSTGNHEQYF. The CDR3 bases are TGTGCCAGCAGTTATTCGACAGGCAACCACGAGCAGTACTTC.

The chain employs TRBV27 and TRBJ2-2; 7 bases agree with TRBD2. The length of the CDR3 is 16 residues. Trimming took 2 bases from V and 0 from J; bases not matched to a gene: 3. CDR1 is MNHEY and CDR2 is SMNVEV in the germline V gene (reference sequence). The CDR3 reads CASSLAGAPNTGELFF. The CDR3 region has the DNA TGTGCCAGCAGTTTAGCGGGAGCCCCGAACACCGGGGAGCTGTTTTTT.

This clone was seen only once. This CDR3 reads CASSLANKQRTTGELFF. The DNA for the CDR3 is TGTGCCAGCAGCTTGGCCAATAAACAGAGAACGACCGGGGAGCTGTTTTTT. This rearrangement joins TRBV5-4 to TRBJ2-2; D is unresolved. This CDR3 comprises 17 residues. Germline lookup yields CDR1 SGHNT and CDR2 YYREEE (reference sequence). V was shortened by 0 bases and J by 5 bases, with 17 bases between the two germline ends.

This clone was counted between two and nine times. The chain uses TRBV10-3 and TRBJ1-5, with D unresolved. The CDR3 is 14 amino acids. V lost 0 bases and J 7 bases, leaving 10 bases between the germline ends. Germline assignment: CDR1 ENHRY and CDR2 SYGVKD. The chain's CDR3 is CAISESVGEQPQHF. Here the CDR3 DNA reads TGTGCCATCAGTGAGTCGGTTGGGGAGCAGCCCCAGCATTTT.

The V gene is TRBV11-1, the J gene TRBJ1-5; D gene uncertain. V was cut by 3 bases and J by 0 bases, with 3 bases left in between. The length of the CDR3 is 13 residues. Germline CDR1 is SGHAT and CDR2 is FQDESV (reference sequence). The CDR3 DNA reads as TGTGCCAGCAGCTTGAGTAGCAATCAGCCCCAGCATTTT. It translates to CASSLSSNQPQHF.

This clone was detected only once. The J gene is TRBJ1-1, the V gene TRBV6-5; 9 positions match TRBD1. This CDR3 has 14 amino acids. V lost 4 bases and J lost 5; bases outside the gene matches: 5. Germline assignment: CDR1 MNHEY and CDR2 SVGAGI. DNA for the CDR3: TGTGCCAGCAGTTTTTTGACAGGGGGGACTGAAGCTTTCTTT. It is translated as CASSFLTGGTEAFF.

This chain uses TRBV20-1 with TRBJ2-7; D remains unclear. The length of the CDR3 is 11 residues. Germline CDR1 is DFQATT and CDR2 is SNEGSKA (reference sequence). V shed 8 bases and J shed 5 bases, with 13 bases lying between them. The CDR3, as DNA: TGCAGTCTGTTAGATGGTGACGAGCAGTACTTC. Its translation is CSLLDGDEQYF.

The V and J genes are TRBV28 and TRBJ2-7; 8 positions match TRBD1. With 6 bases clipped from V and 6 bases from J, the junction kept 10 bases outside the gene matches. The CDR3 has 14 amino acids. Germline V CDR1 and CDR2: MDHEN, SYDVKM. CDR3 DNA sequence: TGTGCCAGCAGGCCCGAGACAGGGGTGGGCGAGCAGTACTTC. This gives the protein CASRPETGVGEQYF.

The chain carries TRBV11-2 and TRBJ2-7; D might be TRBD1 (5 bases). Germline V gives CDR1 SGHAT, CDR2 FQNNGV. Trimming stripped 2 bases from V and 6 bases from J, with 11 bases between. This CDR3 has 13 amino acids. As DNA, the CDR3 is TGTGCCAGCAGCTTAACAGGCCCCCTCGAGCAGTACTTC. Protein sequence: CASSLTGPLEQYF.

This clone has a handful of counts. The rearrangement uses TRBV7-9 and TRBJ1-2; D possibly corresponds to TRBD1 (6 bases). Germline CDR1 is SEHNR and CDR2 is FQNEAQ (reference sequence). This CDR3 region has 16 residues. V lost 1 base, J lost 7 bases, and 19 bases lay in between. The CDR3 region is CASSLGSYGGQSGYTF. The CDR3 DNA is TGTGCCAGCAGCTTAGGATCCTACGGGGGGCAGTCTGGCTACACCTTC. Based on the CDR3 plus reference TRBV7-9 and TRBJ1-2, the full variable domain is DTGVSQNPRHKITKRGQNVTFRCDPISEHNRLYWYRQTLGQGPEFLTYFQNEAQLEKSRLLSDRFSAERPKGSFSTLEIQRTEQGDSAMYLCASSLGSYGGQSGYTFGSGTRLTVV.

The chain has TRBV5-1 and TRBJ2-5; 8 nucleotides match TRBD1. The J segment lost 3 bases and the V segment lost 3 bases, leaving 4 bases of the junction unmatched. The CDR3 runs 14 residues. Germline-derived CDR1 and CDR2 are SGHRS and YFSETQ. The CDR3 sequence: CASSWWTGKETQYF. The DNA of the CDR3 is TGCGCCAGCAGCTGGTGGACAGGGAAAGAGACCCAGTACTTC.